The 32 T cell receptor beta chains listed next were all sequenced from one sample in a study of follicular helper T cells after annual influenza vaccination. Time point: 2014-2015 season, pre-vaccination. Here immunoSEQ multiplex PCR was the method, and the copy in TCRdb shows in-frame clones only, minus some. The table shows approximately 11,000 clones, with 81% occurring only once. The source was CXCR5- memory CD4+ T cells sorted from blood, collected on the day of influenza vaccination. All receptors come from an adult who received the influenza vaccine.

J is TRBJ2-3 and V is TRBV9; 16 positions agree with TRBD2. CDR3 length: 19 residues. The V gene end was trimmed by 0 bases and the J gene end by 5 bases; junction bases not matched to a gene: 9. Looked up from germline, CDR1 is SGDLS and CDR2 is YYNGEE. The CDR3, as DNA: TGTGCCAGCAGCGTAGCTACGGGACTAGCGGGAGGGCTTGGAGATACGCAGTATTTT. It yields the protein CASSVATGLAGGLGDTQYF. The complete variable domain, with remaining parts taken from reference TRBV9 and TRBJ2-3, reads DSGVTQTPKHLITATGQRVTLRCSPRSGDLSVYWYQQSLDQGLQFLIQYYNGEERAKGNILERFSAQQFPDLHSELNLSSLELGDSALYFCASSVATGLAGGLGDTQYFGPGTRLTVL.

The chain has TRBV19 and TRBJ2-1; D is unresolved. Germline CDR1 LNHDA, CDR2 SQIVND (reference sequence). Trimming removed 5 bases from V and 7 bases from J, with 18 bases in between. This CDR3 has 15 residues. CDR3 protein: CASSAEGGPSNEQFF. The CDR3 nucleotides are TGTGCCAGTAGTGCTGAAGGCGGCCCAAGTAATGAGCAGTTCTTC.

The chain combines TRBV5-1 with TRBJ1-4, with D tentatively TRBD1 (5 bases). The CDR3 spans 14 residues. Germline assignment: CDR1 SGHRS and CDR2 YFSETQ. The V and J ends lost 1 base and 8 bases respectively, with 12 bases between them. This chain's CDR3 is CASSLRDGGEKLFF. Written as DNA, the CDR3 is TGCGCCAGCAGCTTGAGGGACGGCGGGGAAAAACTGTTTTTT.

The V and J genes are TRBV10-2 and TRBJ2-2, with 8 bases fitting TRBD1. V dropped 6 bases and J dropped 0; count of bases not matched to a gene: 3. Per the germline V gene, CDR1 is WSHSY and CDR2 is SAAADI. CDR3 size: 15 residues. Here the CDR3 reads CASRLDRANTGELFF. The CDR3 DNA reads TGCGCCAGCAGGCTGGACAGGGCGAACACCGGGGAGCTGTTTTTT.

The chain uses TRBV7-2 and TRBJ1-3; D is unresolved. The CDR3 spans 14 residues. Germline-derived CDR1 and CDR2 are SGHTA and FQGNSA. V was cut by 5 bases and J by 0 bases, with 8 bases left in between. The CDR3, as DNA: TGTGCCAGCAGCCCGGGGAACTCTGGAAACACCATATATTTT. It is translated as CASSPGNSGNTIYF.

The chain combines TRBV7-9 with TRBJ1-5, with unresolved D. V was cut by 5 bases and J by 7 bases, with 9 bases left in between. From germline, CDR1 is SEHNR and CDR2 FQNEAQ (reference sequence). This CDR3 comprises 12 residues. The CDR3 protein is CASSAPGQPQHF. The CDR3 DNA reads TGTGCCAGCAGCGCACCGGGACAGCCCCAGCATTTT.

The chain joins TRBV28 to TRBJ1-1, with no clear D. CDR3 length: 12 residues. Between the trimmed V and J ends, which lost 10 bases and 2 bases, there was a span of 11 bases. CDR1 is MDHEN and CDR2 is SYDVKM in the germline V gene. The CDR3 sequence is CATWTLNTEAFF. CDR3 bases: TGTGCCACATGGACCCTCAACACTGAAGCTTTCTTT. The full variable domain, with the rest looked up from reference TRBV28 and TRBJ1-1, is DVKVTQSSRYLVKRTGEKVFLECVQDMDHENMFWYRQDPGLGLRLIYFSYDVKMKEKGDIPEGYSVSREKKERFSLILESASTNQTSMYLCATWTLNTEAFFGQGTRLTVV.

The CDR3 protein is CASSRDNRVYTEAFF. CDR3 bases: TGCGCCAGCAGCCGAGACAATCGGGTCTACACTGAAGCTTTCTTT. V usage is TRBV4-3 and J usage is TRBJ1-1; no reliable D call. The CDR3 loop spans 15 amino acids. Germline CDR1 and CDR2: LGHNA and YSLEER. Trimming shortened V by 4 bases and J by 3 bases, and 15 bases separated the two germline ends.

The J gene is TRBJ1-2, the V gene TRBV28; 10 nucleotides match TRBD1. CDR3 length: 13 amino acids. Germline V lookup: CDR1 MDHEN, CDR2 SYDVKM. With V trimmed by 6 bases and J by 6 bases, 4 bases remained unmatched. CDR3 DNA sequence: TGTGCCAGCAGGCGGACAGGGGGACATGGCTACACCTTC. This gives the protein CASRRTGGHGYTF.

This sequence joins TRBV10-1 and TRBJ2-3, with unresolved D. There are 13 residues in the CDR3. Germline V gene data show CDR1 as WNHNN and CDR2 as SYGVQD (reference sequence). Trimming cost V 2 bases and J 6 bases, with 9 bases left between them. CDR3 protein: CASSEPSSDTQYF. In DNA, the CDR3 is TGCGCCAGCAGTGAGCCCTCCTCGGATACGCAGTATTTT.

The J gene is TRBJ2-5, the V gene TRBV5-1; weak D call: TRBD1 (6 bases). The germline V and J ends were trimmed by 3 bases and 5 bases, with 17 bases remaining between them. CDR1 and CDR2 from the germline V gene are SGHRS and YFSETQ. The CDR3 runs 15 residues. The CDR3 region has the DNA TGCGCCAGCAGCTCGGACGGACAGAGGGGGGAGACCCAGTACTTC. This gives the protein CASSSDGQRGETQYF.

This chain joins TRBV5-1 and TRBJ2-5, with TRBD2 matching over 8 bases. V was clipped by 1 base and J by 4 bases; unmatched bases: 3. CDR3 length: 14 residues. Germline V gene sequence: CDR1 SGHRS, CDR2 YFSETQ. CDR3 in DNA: TGCGCCAGCAGCTTGCGTAGCGGGGTAGAGACCCAGTACTTC. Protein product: CASSLRSGVETQYF.

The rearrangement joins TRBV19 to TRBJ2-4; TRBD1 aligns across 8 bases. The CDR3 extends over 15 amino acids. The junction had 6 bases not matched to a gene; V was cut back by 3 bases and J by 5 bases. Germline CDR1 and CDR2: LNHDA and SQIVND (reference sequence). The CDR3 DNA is TGTGCCAGTAGTATGGGCGGACAGGGAGAAAACATTCAGTACTTC. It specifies CASSMGGQGENIQYF. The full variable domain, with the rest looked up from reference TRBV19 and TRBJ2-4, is DGGITQSPKYLFRKEGQNVTLSCEQNLNHDAMYWYRQDPGQGLRLIYYSQIVNDFQKGDIAEGYSVSREKKESFPLTVTSAQKNPTAFYLCASSMGGQGENIQYFGAGTRLSVL.

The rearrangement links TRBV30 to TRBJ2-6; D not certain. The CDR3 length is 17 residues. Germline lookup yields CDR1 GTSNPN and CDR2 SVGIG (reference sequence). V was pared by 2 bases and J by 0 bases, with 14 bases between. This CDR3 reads CAWSFNGLISGANVLTF. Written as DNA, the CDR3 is TGTGCCTGGAGTTTTAATGGTCTTATCTCTGGGGCCAACGTCCTGACTTTC.

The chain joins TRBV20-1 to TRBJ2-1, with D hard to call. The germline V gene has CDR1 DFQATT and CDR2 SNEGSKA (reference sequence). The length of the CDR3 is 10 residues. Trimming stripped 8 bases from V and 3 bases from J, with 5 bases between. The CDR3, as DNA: TGCAGTACCTTCTACAATGAGCAGTTCTTC. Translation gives CSTFYNEQFF.

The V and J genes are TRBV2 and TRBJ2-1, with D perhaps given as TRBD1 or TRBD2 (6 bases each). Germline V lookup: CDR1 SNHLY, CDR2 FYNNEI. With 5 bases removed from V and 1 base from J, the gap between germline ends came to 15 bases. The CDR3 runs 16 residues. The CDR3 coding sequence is TGTGCCAGCAGTCTCGTGGGGGGCCTGTCCTACAATGAGCAGTTCTTC. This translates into CASSLVGGLSYNEQFF.

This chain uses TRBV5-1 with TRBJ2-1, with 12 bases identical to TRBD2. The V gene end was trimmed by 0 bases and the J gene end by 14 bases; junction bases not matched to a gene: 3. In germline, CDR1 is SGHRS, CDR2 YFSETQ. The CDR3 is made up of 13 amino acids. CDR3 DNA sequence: TGCGCCAGCAGCTTGGGGACTAGCGGGAAAGAGTTCTTC. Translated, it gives CASSLGTSGKEFF.

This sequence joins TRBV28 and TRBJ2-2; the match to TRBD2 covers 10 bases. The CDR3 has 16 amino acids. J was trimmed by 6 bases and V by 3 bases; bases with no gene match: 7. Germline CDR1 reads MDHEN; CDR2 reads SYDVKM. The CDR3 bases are TGTGCCAGCAGTTTCAGGCTAGCGGGAGACCCCGGGGAGCTGTTTTTT. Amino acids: CASSFRLAGDPGELFF.

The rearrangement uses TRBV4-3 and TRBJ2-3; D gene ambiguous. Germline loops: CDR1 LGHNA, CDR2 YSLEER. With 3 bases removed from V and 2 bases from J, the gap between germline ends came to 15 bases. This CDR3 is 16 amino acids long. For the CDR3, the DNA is TGCGCCAGCAGCCACTCGGTTGCCCCCCACACAGATACGCAGTATTTT. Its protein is CASSHSVAPHTDTQYF.

The CDR3 here is CASARGGADQPQHF. Here the CDR3 DNA reads TGTGCCAGCGCCCGCGGGGGGGCAGATCAGCCCCAGCATTTT. The chain links TRBV2 to TRBJ1-5, with a tentative D call TRBD1 (6 bases). Trimming took off 8 bases at V and 5 bases at J, with 16 bases between the two ends. The CDR3 runs to 14 residues. Germline V lookup: CDR1 SNHLY, CDR2 FYNNEI.

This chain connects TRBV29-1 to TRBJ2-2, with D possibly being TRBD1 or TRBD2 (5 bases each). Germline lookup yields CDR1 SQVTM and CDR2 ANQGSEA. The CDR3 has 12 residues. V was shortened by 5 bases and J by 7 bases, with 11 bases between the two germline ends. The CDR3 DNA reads TGCAGCGTTACGATGGGGGTCGGGGAGCTGTTTTTT. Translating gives CSVTMGVGELFF.

As DNA, the CDR3 is TGTGCCAGTAGTCCCGGACTCCTGAACACTGAAGCTTTCTTT. The encoded protein is CASSPGLLNTEAFF. V usage is TRBV19 and J usage is TRBJ1-1, with D hard to call. The V gene's germline CDR1 is LNHDA and CDR2 SQIVND (reference sequence). This CDR3 is built from 14 residues. V lost 5 bases and J 0 bases, leaving 10 bases between the germline ends.

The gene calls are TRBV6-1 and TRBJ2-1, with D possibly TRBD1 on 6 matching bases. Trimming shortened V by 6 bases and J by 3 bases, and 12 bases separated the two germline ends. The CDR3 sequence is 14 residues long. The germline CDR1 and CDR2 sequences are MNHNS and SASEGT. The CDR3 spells CASRTTGNYNEQFF. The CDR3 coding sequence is TGTGCCAGCAGAACGACAGGTAACTACAATGAGCAGTTCTTC.

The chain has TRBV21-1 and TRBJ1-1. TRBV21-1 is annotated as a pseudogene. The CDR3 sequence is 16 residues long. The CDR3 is CASSVPRVWGCTEAFF. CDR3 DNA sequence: TGTGCCAGCAGCGTACCGCGGGTGTGGGGTTGCACTGAAGCTTTCTTT.

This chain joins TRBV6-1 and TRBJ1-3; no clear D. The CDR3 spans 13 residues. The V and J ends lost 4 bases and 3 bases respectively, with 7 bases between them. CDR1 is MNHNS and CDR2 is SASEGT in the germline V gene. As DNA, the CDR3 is TGTGCCAGCAGTGTGGGCAGTGGAAACACCATATATTTT. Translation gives CASSVGSGNTIYF.

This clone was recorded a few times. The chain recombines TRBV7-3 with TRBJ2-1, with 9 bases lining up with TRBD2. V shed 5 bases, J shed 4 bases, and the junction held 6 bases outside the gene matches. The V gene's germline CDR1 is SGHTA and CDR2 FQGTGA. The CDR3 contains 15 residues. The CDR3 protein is CASSETSGPYNEQFF. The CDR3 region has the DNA TGTGCCAGCAGCGAAACTAGCGGGCCATACAATGAGCAGTTCTTC.

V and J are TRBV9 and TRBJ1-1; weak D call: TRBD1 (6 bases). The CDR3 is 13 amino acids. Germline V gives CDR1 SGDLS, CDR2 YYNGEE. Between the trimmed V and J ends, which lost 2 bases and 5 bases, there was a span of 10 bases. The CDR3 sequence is CASSVHRETEAFF. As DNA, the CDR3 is TGTGCCAGCAGCGTTCACAGGGAGACTGAAGCTTTCTTT.

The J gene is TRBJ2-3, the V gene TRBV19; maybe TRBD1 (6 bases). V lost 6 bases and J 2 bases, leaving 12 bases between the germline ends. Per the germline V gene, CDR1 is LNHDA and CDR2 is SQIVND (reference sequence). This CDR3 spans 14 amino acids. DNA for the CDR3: TGTGCCAGTAGCCTCGGACAGCTCACAGATACGCAGTATTTT. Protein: CASSLGQLTDTQYF.

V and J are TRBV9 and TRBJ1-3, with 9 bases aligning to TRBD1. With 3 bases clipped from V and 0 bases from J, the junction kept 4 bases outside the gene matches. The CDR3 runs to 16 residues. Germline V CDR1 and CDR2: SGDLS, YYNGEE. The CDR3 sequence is CASSASTGGSGNTIYF. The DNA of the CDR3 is TGTGCCAGCAGCGCTTCGACAGGGGGCTCTGGAAACACCATATATTTT.

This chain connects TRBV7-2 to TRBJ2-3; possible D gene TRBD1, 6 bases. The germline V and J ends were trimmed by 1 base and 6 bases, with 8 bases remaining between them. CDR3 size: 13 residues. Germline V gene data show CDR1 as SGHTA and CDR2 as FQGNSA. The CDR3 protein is CASSLGGQDTQYF. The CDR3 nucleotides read TGTGCCAGCAGCTTAGGGGGGCAGGATACGCAGTATTTT.

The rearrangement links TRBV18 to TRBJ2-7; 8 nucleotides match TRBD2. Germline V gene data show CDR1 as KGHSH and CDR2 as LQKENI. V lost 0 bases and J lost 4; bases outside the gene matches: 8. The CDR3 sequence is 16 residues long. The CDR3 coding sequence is TGTGCCAGCTCACCACCGAGTAGCGGGAATTCATACGAGCAGTACTTC. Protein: CASSPPSSGNSYEQYF.

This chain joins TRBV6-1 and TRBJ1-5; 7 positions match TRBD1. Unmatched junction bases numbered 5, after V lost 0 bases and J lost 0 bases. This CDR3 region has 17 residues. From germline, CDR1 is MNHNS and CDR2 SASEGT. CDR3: CASSEARDSYSNQPQHF. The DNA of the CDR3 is TGTGCCAGCAGTGAAGCAAGGGACAGTTATAGCAATCAGCCCCAGCATTTT.